Given below is one T cell receptor beta chain in context. What it binds is unknown. One junction end disagrees with the germline gene, perhaps due to a read error. These data originate in a study of cytotoxic CD8 clonotypes in ibrutinib-treated CLL. Study background: There were about 12 relapsed/refractory patients and around 15 treatment-naive patients, and 17 were IGHV unmutated. The authors obtained response samples at a median of approximately 12 months of treatment, range 6 to 36. Study results and caveats: The times at which samples were taken varied between sustained-remission and progressing patients.

T cells were sequenced at a targeted depth of 1 in 200,000 to 1 in 1 million. TCRdb's copy holds only in-frame clones and misses some; the assay was immunoSEQ multiplex PCR. Here the sample spans 200,000 or so clones, 60% to 80% being singletons. Germline loops: CDR1 LGHNA, CDR2 YNFKEQ. This CDR3 region has 14 residues. This TCR came from a human donor with chronic lymphocytic leukemia. The sample in question was PBMCs, obtained after 12 months of ibrutinib treatment. The genes are TRBV4-2 and TRBJ2-2; weak D call: TRBD2 (7 bases). This CDR3 is CASSQAGGRRGAVF. In nucleotides, the CDR3 is TGTGCCAGCAGCCAGGCCGGGGGGCGGCGGGGAGCTGTTTTT.